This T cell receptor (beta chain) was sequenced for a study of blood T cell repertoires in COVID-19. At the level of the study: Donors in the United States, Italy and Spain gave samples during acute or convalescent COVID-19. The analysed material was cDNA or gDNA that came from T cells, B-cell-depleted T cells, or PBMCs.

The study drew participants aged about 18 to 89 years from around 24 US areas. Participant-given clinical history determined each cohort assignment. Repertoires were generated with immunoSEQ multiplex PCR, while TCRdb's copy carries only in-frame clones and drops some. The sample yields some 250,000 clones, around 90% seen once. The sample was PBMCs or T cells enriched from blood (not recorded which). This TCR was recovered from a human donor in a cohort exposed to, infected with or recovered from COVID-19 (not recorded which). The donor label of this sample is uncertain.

The CDR3 DNA is TGTGCCAGCAGCTTAGGCATAGGGGGCGCAGAGACCCAGTACTTC. Translation: CASSLGIGGAETQYF. J is TRBJ2-5 and V is TRBV7-2; 7 bases match TRBD1. CDR1 SGHTA and CDR2 FQGNSA come from the germline V gene. Germline trimming cut 1 base from V and 4 bases from J; bases unmatched to any gene: 6. The CDR3 consists of 15 residues.